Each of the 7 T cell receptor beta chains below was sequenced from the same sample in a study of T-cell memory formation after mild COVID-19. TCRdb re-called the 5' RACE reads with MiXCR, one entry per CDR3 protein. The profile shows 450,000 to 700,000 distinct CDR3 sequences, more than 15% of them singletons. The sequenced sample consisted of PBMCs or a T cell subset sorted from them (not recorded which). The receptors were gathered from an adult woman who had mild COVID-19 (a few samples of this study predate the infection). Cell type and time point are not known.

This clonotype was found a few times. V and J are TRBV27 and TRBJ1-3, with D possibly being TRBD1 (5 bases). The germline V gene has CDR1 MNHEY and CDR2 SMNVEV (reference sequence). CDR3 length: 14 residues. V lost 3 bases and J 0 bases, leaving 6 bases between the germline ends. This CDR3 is CASSLGVSGNTIYF. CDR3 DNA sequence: TGTGCCAGCAGTTTGGGGGTCTCTGGAAACACCATATATTTT.

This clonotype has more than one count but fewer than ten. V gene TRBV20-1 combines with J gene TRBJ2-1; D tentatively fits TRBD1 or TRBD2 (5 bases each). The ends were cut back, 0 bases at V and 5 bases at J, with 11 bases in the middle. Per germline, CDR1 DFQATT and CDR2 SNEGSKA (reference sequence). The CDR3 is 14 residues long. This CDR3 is CSARDRRDHNEQFF. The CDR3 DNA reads TGCAGTGCTAGAGACCGCAGGGACCACAATGAGCAGTTCTTC.

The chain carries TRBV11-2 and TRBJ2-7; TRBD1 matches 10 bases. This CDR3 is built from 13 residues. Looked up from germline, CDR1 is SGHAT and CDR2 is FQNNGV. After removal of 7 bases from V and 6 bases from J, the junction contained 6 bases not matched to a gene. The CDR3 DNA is TGTGCCAGCATCCGACAGGGGGCAGGCGAGCAGTACTTC. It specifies CASIRQGAGEQYF.

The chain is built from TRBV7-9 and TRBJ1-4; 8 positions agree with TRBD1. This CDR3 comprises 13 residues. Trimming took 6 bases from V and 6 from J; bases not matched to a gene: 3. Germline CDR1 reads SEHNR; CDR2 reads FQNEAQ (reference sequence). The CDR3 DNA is TGTGCCAGCAGACCGACAGGGGATGAAAAACTGTTTTTT. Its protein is CASRPTGDEKLFF.

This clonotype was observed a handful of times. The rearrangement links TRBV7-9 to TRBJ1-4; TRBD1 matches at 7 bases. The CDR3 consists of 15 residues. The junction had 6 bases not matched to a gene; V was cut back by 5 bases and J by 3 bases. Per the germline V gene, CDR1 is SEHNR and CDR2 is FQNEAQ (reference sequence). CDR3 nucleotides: TGTGCCAGCAGCACGCAGGGGGTCGCTAATGAAAAACTGTTTTTT. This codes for CASSTQGVANEKLFF.

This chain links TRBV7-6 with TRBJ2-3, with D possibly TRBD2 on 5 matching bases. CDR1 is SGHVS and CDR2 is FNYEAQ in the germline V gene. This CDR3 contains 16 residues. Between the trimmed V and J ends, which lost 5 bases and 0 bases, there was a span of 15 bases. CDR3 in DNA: TGTGCCAGCAGCCCAATTCGGGGAACTAGCACAGATACGCAGTATTTT. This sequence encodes CASSPIRGTSTDTQYF.

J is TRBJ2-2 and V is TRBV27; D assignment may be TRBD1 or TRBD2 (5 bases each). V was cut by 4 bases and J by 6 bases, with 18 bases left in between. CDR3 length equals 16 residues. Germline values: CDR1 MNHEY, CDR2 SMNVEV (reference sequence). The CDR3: CASSWWASRDAGELFF. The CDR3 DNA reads TGTGCCAGCAGTTGGTGGGCCTCCCGGGACGCCGGGGAGCTGTTTTTT.